This T cell receptor (beta chain) is drawn from a study of cytomegalovirus exposure and HLA in healthy donors. Study findings and constraints: A few of the chains that were CMV-associated were confirmed in vitro to be specific for CMV antigens.

Note on this clone: Its target is not known.

The PCR used 60 Vbeta and 13 Jbeta primers. Libraries were prepared by immunoSEQ multiplex PCR; TCRdb keeps only in-frame clonotypes and omits some of them. The sample has 110,000 to 150,000 clones, about 77% seen once; the top ten hold 3% to 4.5%. The CDR3 extends over 13 amino acids. Trimming removed 3 bases from V and 1 base from J, with 7 bases in between. Germline V gene sequence: CDR1 SEHNR, CDR2 FQNEAQ (reference sequence). The sequence derives from a male donor in good health and CMV-seronegative. Input material: PBMCs. V usage is TRBV7-9 and J usage is TRBJ2-7; D unresolved. CDR3: CASSFSQSYEQYF. The CDR3 DNA sequence: TGTGCCAGCAGCTTTTCACAGTCCTACGAGCAGTACTTC.